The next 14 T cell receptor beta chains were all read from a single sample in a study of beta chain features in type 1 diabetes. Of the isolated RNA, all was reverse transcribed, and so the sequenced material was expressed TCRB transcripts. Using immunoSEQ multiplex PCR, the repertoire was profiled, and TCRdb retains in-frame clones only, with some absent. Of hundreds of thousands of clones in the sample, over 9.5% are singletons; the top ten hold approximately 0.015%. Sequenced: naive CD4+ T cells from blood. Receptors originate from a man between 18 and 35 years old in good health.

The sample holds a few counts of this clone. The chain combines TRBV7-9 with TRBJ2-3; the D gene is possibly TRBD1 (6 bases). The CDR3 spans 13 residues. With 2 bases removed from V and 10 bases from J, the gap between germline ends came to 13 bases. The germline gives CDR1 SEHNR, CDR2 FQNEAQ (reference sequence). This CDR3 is CASSLIQGFSQYF. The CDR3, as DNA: TGTGCCAGCAGCTTAATACAGGGATTTTCGCAGTATTTT. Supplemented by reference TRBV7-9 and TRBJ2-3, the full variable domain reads DTGVSQNPRHKITKRGQNVTFRCDPISEHNRLYWYRQTLGQGPEFLTYFQNEAQLEKSRLLSDRFSAERPKGSFSTLEIQRTEQGDSAMYLCASSLIQGFSQYFGPGTRLTVL.

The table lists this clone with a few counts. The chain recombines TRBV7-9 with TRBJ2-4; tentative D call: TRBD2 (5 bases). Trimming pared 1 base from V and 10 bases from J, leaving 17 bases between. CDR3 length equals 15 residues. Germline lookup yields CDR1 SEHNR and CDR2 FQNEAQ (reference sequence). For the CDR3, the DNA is TGTGCCAGCAGCTTAGGAGGGCCCAGTGGGATGATTCAGTACTTC. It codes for CASSLGGPSGMIQYF.

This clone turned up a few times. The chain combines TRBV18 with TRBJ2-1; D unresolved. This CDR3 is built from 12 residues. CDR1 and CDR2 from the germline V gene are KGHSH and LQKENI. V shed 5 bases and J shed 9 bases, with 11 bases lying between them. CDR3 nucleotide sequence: TGTGCCAGCTCATTAGAACTTGGTGAGCAGTTCTTC. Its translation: CASSLELGEQFF.

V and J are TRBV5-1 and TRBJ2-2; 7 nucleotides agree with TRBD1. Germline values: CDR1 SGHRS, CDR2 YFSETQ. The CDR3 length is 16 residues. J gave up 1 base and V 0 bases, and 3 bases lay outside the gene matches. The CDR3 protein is CASSLEGTENTGELFF. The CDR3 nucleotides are TGCGCCAGCAGCTTGGAGGGGACAGAGAACACCGGGGAGCTGTTTTTT.

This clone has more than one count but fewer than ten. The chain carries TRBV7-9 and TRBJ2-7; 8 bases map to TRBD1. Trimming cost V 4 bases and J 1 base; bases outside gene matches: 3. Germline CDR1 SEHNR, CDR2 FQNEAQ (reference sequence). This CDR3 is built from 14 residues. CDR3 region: CASSSDRASYEQYF. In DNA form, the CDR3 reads TGTGCCAGCAGCTCGGACAGGGCTTCCTACGAGCAGTACTTC.

Here the CDR3 reads CASSVRDIATNEKLFF. The CDR3 nucleotides are TGTGCCAGCAGCGTCCGGGACATAGCAACTAATGAAAAACTGTTTTTT. J is TRBJ1-4 and V is TRBV7-9, with D maybe TRBD1 (6 bases). This CDR3 spans 16 amino acids. Germline V lookup: CDR1 SEHNR, CDR2 FQNEAQ (reference sequence). The V end was cut by 5 bases, the J end by 0 bases, with 13 bases between.

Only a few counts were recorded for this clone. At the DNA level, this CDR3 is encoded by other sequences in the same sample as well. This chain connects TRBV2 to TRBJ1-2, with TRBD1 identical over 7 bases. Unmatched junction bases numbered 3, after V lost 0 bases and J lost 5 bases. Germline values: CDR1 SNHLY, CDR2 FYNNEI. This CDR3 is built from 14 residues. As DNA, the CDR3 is TGTGCCAGCAGTGAAGCGGGGACAGCGTATGGCTACACCTTC. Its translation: CASSEAGTAYGYTF. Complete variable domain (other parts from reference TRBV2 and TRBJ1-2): EPEVTQTPSHQVTQMGQEVILRCVPISNHLYFYWYRQILGQKVEFLVSFYNNEISEKSEIFDDQFSVERPDGSNFTLKIRSTKLEDSAMYFCASSEAGTAYGYTFGSGTRLTVV.

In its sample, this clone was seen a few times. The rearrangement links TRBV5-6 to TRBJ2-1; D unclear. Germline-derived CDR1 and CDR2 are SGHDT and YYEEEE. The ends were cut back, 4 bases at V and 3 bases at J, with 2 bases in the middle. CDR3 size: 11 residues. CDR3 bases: TGTGCCAGCAGCCTCTACAATGAGCAGTTCTTC. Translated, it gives CASSLYNEQFF.

CDR3 sequence: CASSQGPGTYEQYF. The CDR3 nucleotides read TGCGCCAGCAGCCAAGGTCCCGGGACCTACGAGCAGTACTTC. The chain joins TRBV4-3 to TRBJ2-7; the D gene is possibly TRBD2 (5 bases). The CDR3 extends over 14 amino acids. Germline V CDR1 and CDR2: LGHNA, YSLEER. Deletions cut 1 base from V and 2 bases from J, with 9 bases between.

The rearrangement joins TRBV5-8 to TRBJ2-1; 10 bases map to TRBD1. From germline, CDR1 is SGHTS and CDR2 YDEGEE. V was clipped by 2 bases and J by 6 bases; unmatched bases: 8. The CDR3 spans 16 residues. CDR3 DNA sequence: TGTGCCAGCAGCTTTAACTTGGGACAGGGGTTCAATGAGCAGTTCTTC. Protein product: CASSFNLGQGFNEQFF.

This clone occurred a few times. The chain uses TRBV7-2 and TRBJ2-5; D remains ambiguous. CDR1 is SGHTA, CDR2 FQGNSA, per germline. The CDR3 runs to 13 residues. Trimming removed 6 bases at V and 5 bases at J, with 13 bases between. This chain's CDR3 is CASSYEFGETQYF. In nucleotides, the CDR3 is TGTGCCAGCAGTTATGAGTTCGGGGAGACCCAGTACTTC. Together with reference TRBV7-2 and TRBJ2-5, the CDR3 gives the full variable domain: GAGVSQSPSNKVTEKGKDVELRCDPISGHTALYWYRQSLGQGLEFLIYFQGNSAPDKSGLPSDRFSAERTGGSVSTLTIQRTQQEDSAVYLCASSYEFGETQYFGPGTRLLVL.

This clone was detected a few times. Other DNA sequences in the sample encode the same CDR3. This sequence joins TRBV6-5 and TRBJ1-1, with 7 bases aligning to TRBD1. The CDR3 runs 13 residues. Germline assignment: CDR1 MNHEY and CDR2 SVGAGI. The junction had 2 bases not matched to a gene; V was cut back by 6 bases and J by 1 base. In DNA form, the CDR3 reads TGTGCCAGCAGCAGACAGGGGAACACTGAAGCTTTCTTT. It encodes CASSRQGNTEAFF.

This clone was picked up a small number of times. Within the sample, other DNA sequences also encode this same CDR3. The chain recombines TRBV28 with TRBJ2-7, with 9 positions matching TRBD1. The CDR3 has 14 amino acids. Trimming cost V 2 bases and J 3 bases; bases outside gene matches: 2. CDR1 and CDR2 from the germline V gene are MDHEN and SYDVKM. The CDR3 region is CASSLPGQGYEQYF. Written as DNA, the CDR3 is TGTGCCAGCAGTTTACCGGGACAGGGCTACGAGCAGTACTTC.

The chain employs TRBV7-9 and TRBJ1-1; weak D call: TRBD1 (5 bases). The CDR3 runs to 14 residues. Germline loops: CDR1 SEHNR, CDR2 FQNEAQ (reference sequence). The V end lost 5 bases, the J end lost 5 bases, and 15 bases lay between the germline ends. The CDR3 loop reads CASSGLWGGTEAFF. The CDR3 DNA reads TGTGCCAGCAGCGGGCTGTGGGGGGGGACTGAAGCTTTCTTT.